This section outlines one T cell receptor (beta chain) sequence together with its context. The antigen it recognizes is unknown. No much larger clone is present one base from it, and per-base qualities are unavailable. The sample belongs to a study of cytomegalovirus exposure and HLA in healthy donors (dated by TCRdb to about 2017). Study-wide context: The 500 to 800 repertoires of the first cohort and the 120 or so validation repertoires were produced on the same platform, according to a later analysis. The study aimed to test whether signatures of past pathogen exposure could be identified by cataloging public T cell receptors. Along with the 666-subject first cohort, a separate validation cohort of over a hundred different subjects was used. The study combined high-throughput TCR immunosequencing, statistical association of individual TCRs with disease status, and machine learning to predict cytomegalovirus infection status. Points the paper makes about the study in general: Subsequent analysis determined that TCRs grouped into clusters in the first cohort also showed a tendency toward co-occurrence across the 90 to 150 validation repertoires, and 90% to 95% of cluster scores exceeded 0. The study gave a list of 150 to 200 TCR beta chains associated with cytomegalovirus. The classifier was reported to diagnose cytomegalovirus status with high specificity and sensitivity in both the original cohort and the validation cohort. Across donors, most TCR sequences were observed very rarely, whereas some public TCRs were present in many individuals. According to the authors, the approach could potentially be generalized to other disease states and immunological phenotypes. The validation cohort had no HLA typing available for a later analysis, so co-occurrence within that cohort was assessed over all 130 or so repertoires. A few of the identified cytomegalovirus-associated TCR beta chains were confirmed in vitro to be specific for cytomegalovirus antigens.

Library creation used the immunoSEQ multiplex PCR assay. Per the original workflow: A statistical classification framework was built for diagnosing cytomegalovirus status from the catalog of TCR beta chain sequences. As stored in TCRdb, this immuneACCESS dataset retains in-frame rearrangements with V and J assigned. A fraction of the clones does not appear; measured against another copy, unresolved V genes explain less than half of the discrepancy, and the remainder lacks a known reason. That table furnishes V, J and clone size, whereas the DNA furnished D and trimming. For this sample the table gives more than 110,000 clones, of which approximately 94% were detected only once. The top ten constitute 1.8% of the sample. Donors formed part of the validation cohort, which comprised over a hundred subjects and was distinct from the first cohort of 670 or so subjects. The material sequenced was PBMCs. The receptor was derived from a man between 18 and 29 years old in good health and CMV-seropositive.

The CDR3 protein: CASSRRDRSYEQYF. The bases are TGTGCCAGCAGCCGTAGGGACAGGAGTTACGAGCAGTACTTC. Recombination connected TRBV14 to TRBJ2-7, and TRBD1 aligns with 8 junction nucleotides. There are 14 amino acids in the CDR3, from cysteine to phenylalanine inclusive. This entry keeps only the CDR3 DNA: 42 bases, framed from base 1. Here V drops 4 bases and J drops 4 bases, and the junction holds 6 bases not matched to any gene. As encoded in the germline V gene, CDR1 is SGHDN while CDR2 is FVKESK.